The 9 T cell receptor beta chains below were found in one sample sequenced in a study of T cell changes during pregnancy in multiple sclerosis. The data were produced by immunoSEQ multiplex PCR, yet TCRdb's version contains in-frame clones alone and is incomplete. This table has some 100,000 clones, 80% to 95% appearing once. The source material was peripheral blood, sampled after pregnancy. The origin of the receptors is a female donor with multiple sclerosis, enrolled in a pregnancy study.

This rearrangement joins TRBV7-2 to TRBJ2-7; 8 positions agree with TRBD2. The junction had 9 bases not matched to a gene; V was cut back by 5 bases and J by 3 bases. This CDR3 has 15 amino acids. Germline V gene lookup returns CDR1 SGHTA and CDR2 FQGNSA. The CDR3 bases are TGTGCCAGCAGCACAATCGGGACTAGTAACTACGAGCAGTACTTC. This sequence encodes CASSTIGTSNYEQYF.

Worth noting for this clone: Other DNA sequences in the same sample also yield this CDR3. This chain uses TRBV9 with TRBJ1-2; 9 nucleotides agree with TRBD1. Unmatched junction bases numbered 1, after V lost 0 bases and J lost 4 bases. The CDR3 has 14 amino acids. Germline lookup yields CDR1 SGDLS and CDR2 YYNGEE. The chain's CDR3 is CASSVGTGVYGYTF. CDR3 bases: TGTGCCAGCAGCGTAGGGACAGGGGTCTATGGCTACACCTTC.

The chain employs TRBV10-3 and TRBJ2-1; the D gene is possibly TRBD1 (7 bases). There are 16 residues in the CDR3. From germline, CDR1 is ENHRY and CDR2 SYGVKD. Trimming took off 0 bases at V and 8 bases at J, with 17 bases between the two ends. CDR3 DNA: TGTGCCATCAGTGAGTCGAGGAGGGGGCGAGGGGATGAGCAGTTCTTC. Translating it yields CAISESRRGRGDEQFF.

The chain employs TRBV9 and TRBJ1-2, with TRBD1 as a possible D gene (6 bases). Germline loops: CDR1 SGDLS, CDR2 YYNGEE. CDR3 length equals 12 residues. Trimming stripped 3 bases from V and 5 bases from J, with 8 bases between. The CDR3 here is CASSEDSYGYTF. In DNA form, the CDR3 reads TGTGCCAGCAGCGAGGACAGTTATGGCTACACCTTC.

The J gene is TRBJ1-5, the V gene TRBV4-1, with D maybe TRBD1 (6 bases). CDR3 size: 15 residues. CDR1 and CDR2 from the germline V gene are MGHRA and YSYEKL. The V end lost 0 bases, the J end lost 3 bases, and 9 bases lay between the germline ends. CDR3 amino acids: CASSQDGDTNQPQHF. The CDR3 DNA sequence: TGCGCCAGCAGCCAAGATGGGGACACCAATCAGCCCCAGCATTTT.

This clone was found once. The chain is built from TRBV18 and TRBJ2-1; 10 nucleotides align to TRBD2. The CDR3 is 18 amino acids. Germline loops: CDR1 KGHSH, CDR2 LQKENI. The V segment lost 0 bases and the J segment 7 bases; nucleotides outside the gene matches: 12. CDR3 amino acids: CASSPPLRLGAGGNEQFF. CDR3 nucleotide sequence: TGTGCCAGCTCACCACCCCTTCGACTTGGAGCGGGAGGGAATGAGCAGTTCTTC.

The chain uses TRBV6-6 and TRBJ1-2; 7 bases agree with TRBD1. Germline CDR1 reads MNHNY; CDR2 reads SVGAGI (reference sequence). The CDR3 is 13 residues long. Trimming at V came to 2 bases and at J to 7 bases, leaving 4 bases not matched to a gene. The CDR3 is CASSYDRASGYTF. CDR3 DNA: TGTGCCAGCAGTTACGACAGGGCCTCTGGCTACACCTTC.

This clone occurred once. J is TRBJ2-3 and V is TRBV7-6; TRBD2 agrees at 8 bases. This CDR3 has 16 residues. The germline V gene encodes CDR1 SGHVS and CDR2 FNYEAQ. V was clipped by 5 bases and J by 1 base; unmatched bases: 8. The CDR3 is CASSPRMTSGTDTQYF. CDR3 DNA sequence: TGTGCCAGCAGCCCGCGAATGACTAGCGGCACAGATACGCAGTATTTT.

This chain links TRBV6-5 with TRBJ2-1, with 9 bases that match TRBD2. The V gene end was trimmed by 1 base and the J gene end by 1 base; junction bases not matched to a gene: 2. CDR1 MNHEY and CDR2 SVGAGI come from the germline V gene. The CDR3 has 16 amino acids. The CDR3 DNA reads as TGTGCCAGCAGTTACTTAGCGGGAGCATCCTACAATGAGCAGTTCTTC. Its protein is CASSYLAGASYNEQFF.